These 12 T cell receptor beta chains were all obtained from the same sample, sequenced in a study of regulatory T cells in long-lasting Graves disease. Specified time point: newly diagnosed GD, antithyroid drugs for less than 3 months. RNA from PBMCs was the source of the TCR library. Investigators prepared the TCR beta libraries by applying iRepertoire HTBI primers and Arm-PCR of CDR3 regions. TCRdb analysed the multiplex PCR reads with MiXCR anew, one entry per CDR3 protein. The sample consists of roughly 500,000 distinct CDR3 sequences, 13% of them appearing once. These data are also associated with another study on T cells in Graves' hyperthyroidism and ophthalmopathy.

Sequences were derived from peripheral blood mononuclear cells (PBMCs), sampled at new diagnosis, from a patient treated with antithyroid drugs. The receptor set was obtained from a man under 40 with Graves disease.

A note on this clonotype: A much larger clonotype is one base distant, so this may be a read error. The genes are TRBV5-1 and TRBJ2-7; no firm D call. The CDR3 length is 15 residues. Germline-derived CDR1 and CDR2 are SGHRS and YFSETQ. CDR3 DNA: TGCGCCTGCAGCTTGGTTGGCCCTCTATTTTACGAGCAGTACTTC. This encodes CACSLVGPLFYEQYF.

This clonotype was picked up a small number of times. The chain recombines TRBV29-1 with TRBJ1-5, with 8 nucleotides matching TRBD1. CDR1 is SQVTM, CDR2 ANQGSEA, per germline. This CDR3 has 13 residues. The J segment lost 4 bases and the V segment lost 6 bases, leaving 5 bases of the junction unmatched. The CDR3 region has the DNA TGCAGCGTCGAAACAGGGGGAAATCAGCCCCAGCATTTT. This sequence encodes CSVETGGNQPQHF.

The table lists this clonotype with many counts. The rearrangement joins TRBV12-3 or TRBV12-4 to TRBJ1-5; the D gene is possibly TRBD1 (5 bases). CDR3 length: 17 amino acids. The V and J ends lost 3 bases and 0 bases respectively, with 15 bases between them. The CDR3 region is CASSFWGGGYSNQPQHF. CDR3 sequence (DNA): TGTGCCAGCAGTTTTTGGGGGGGAGGGTATAGCAATCAGCCCCAGCATTTT.

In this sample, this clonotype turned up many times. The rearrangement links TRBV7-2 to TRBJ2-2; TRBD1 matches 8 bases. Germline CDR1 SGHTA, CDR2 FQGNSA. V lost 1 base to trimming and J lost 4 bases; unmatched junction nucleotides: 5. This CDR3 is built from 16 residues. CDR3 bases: TGTGCCAGCAGCTTAGTAGCGACAGGGGCCACCGGGGAGCTGTTTTTT. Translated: CASSLVATGATGELFF.

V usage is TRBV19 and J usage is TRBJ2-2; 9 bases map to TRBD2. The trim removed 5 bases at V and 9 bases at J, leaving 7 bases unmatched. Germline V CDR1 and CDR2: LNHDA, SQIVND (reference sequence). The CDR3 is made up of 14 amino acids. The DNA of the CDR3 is TGTGCCAGTAGTTCGGGCGGGGGGGACCGGGAGCTGTTTTTT. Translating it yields CASSSGGGDRELFF.

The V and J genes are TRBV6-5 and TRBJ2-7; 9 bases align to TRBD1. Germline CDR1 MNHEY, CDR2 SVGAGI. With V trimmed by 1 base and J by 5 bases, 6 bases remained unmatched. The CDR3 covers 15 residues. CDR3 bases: TGTGCCAGCAGTTACTTGGGACAGGGTAGCGACGAGCAGTACTTC. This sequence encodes CASSYLGQGSDEQYF.

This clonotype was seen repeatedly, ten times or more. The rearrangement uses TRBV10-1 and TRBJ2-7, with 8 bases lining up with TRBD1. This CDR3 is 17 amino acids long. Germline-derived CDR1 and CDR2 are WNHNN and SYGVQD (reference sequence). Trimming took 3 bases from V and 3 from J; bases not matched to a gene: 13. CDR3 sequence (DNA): TGCGCCAGCAGTGAAAGAAGGAAGAACGACAGGGGCTACGAGCAGTACTTC. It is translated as CASSERRKNDRGYEQYF.

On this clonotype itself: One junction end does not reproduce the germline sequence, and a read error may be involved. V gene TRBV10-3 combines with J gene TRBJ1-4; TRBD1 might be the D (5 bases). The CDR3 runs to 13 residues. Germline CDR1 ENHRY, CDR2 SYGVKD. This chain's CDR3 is CAINQGLNERLFF. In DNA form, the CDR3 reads TGTGCCATCAACCAGGGACTCAATGAAAGACTGTTTTTT.

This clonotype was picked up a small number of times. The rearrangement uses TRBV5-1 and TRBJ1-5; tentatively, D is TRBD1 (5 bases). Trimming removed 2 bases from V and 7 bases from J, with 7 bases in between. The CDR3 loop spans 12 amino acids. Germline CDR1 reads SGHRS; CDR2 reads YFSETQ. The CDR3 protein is CASSFEGQPQHF. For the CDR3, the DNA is TGCGCCAGCAGCTTTGAGGGGCAGCCCCAGCATTTT.

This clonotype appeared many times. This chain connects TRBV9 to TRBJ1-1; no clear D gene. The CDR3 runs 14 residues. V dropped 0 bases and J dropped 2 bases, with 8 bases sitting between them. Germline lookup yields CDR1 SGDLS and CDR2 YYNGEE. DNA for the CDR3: TGTGCCAGCAGCGTAGATGTCAGCAACACTGAAGCTTTCTTT. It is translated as CASSVDVSNTEAFF.

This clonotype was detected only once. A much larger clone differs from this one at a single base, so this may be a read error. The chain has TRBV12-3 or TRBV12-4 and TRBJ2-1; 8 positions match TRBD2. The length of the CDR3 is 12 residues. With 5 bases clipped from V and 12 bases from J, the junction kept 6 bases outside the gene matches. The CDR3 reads CASSRTSLGQFF. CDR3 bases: TGTGCCAGCAGTCGGACTAGCCTAGGGCAGTTCTTC.

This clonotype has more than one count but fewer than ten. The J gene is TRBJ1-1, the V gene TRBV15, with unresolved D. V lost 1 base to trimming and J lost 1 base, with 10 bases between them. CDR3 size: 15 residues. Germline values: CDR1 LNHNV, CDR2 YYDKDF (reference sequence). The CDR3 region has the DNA TGTGCCACCAGCAGAGCCCGGGAGACGAACACTGAAGCTTTCTTT. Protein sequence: CATSRARETNTEAFF.